Given below is one T cell receptor (beta chain) in context. Germline values: CDR1 GTSNPN, CDR2 SVGIG (reference sequence). V was pared by 0 bases and J by 4 bases, with 7 bases between. The CDR3 runs 13 residues. The PCR ran on 60 Vbeta and 13 Jbeta primers. The table came from immunoSEQ multiplex PCR; TCRdb's copy has only in-frame clones and leaves some out. The sample table includes more than 95,000 clones. This sample stems from a study of cytomegalovirus exposure and HLA in healthy donors. This rearrangement joins TRBV30 to TRBJ2-1, with a tentative D call TRBD1 (5 bases). Sequenced sample: PBMCs. The TCR was taken from a man between 18 and 35 years old in good health and CMV-seronegative. The CDR3 protein is CAWSVQVYNEQFF. As DNA, the CDR3 is TGTGCCTGGAGTGTACAGGTGTACAATGAGCAGTTCTTC.